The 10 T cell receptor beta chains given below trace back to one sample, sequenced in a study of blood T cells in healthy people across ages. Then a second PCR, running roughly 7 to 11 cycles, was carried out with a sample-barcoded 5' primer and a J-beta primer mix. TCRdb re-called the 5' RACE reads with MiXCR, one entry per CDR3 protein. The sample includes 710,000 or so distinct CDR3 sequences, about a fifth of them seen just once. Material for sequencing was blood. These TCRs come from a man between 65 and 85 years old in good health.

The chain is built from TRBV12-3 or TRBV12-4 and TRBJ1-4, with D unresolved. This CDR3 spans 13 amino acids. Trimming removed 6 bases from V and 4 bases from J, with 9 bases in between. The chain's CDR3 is CASRPGFNEKLFF. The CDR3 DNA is TGTGCCAGCAGACCGGGGTTTAATGAAAAACTGTTTTTT.

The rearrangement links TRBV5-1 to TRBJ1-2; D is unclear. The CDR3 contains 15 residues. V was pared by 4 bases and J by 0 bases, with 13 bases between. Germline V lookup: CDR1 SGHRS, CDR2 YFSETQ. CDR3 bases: TGCGCCAGCAGCAGTGACGGAAACACTAACTATGGCTACACCTTC. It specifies CASSSDGNTNYGYTF.

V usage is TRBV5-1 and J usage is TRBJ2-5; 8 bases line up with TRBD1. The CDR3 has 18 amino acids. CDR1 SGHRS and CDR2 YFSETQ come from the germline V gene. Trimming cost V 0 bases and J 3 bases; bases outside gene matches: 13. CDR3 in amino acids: CASSLERTGPSWEETQYF. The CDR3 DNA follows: TGCGCCAGCAGCTTGGAAAGGACAGGGCCTAGCTGGGAAGAGACCCAGTACTTC.

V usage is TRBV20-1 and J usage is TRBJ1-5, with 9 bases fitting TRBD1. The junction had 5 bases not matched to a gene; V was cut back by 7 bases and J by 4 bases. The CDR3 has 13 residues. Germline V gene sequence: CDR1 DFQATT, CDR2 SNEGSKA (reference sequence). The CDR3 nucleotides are TGCAGTGTTACGGGACAGGGTAATCAGCCCCAGCATTTT. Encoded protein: CSVTGQGNQPQHF.

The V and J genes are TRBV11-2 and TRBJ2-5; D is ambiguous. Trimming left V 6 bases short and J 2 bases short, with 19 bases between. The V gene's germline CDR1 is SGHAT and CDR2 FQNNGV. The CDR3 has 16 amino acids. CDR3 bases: TGTGCCAGCAGTCCCTCGCCTGGGCAGATGCAAGAGACCCAGTACTTC. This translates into CASSPSPGQMQETQYF. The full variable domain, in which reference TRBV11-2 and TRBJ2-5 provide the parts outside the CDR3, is EAGVAQSPRYKIIEKRQSVAFWCNPISGHATLYWYQQILGQGPKLLIQFQNNGVVDDSQLPKDRFSAERLKGVDSTLKIQPAKLEDSAVYLCASSPSPGQMQETQYFGPGTRLLVL.

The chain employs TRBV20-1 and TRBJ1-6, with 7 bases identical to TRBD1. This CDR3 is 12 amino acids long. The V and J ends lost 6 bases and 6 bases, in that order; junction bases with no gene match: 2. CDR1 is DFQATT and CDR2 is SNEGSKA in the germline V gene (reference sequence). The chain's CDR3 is CSAGTANSPLHF. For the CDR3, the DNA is TGCAGTGCGGGGACAGCTAATTCACCCCTCCACTTT.

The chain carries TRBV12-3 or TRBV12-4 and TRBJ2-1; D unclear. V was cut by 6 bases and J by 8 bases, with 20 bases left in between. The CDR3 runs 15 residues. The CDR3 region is CASSPGLRSRYEQFF. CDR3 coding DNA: TGTGCCAGCAGCCCCGGGCTCAGGTCTAGGTATGAGCAGTTCTTC.

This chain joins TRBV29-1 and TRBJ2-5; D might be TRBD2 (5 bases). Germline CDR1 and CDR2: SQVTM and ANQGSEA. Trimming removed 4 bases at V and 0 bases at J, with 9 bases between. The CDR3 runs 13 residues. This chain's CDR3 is CSVARANQETQYF. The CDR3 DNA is TGCAGCGTTGCGCGGGCGAACCAAGAGACCCAGTACTTC.

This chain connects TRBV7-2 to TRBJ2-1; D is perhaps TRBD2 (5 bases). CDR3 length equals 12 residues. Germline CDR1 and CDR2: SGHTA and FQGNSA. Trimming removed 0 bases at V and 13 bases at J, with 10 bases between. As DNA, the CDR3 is TGTGCCAGCAGCTTAGCGCGAGACTATCAGTTCTTC. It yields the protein CASSLARDYQFF. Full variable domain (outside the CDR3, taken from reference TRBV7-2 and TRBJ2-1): GAGVSQSPSNKVTEKGKDVELRCDPISGHTALYWYRQSLGQGLEFLIYFQGNSAPDKSGLPSDRFSAERTGGSVSTLTIQRTQQEDSAVYLCASSLARDYQFFGPGTRLTVL.

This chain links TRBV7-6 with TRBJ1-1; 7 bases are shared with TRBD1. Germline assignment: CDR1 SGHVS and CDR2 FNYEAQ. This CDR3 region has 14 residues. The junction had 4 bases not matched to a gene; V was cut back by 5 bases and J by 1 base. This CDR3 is CASSQGVANTEAFF. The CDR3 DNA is TGTGCCAGCAGCCAGGGGGTTGCGAACACTGAAGCTTTCTTT.